The 27 T cell receptor beta chains presented below share a single source sample, sequenced in a study of molecular identifiers for immune sequencing clone quantification. MiXCR, applied by TCRdb to the PCR reads, yields one record per CDR3 protein. In the table there are approximately 630,000 distinct CDR3 sequences, roughly 23% of which are singletons. Sequencing was done on a sample of naive CD8+ T cells from blood, with Jurkat cell RNA spiked in. Subset indicated: FACS-sorted CD8+CD4-CCR7+CD45RA+ naive T cells. All receptors come from a human donor in good health. Some libraries in this study had Jurkat cell RNA spiked in.

Details on this clonotype: This may be a read error, as it is one base from a much larger clone. The CDR3 region is CASNTGYNELFF. For the CDR3, the DNA is TGTGCCAGCAACACAGGGTACAATGAGCTGTTCTTC. V is TRBV25-1 and J is TRBJ2-1, with D perhaps TRBD1 (6 bases). The CDR3 extends over 12 amino acids. Germline V gene sequence: CDR1 MGHDK, CDR2 SYGVNS. The whole variable domain, filled in from reference TRBV25-1 and TRBJ2-1, reads EADIYQTPRYLVIGTGKKITLECSQTMGHDKMYWYQQDPGMELHLIHYSYGVNSTEKGDLSSESTVSRIRTEHFPLTLESARPSHTSQYLCASNTGYNELFFGPGTRLTVL.

This clonotype showed up many times. This rearrangement joins TRBV27 to TRBJ2-1; D remains ambiguous. Germline V gene sequence: CDR1 MNHEY, CDR2 SMNVEV (reference sequence). The CDR3 loop spans 12 amino acids. Trimming removed 2 bases at V and 5 bases at J, with 4 bases between. The CDR3: CASSLGNNEQFF. The CDR3 nucleotides are TGTGCCAGCAGTTTAGGGAACAATGAGCAGTTCTTC.

The genes are TRBV7-8 and TRBJ2-7; tentative D call: TRBD2 (5 bases). The CDR3 is 16 residues long. Germline V CDR1 and CDR2: SGHVS, FQNEAQ. V was trimmed by 5 bases and J by 3 bases, leaving 20 bases between them. The CDR3 bases are TGTGCCAGCAGCAAGAGTCGGACTCCCTTTAACTACGAGCAGTACTTC. It translates to CASSKSRTPFNYEQYF.

With respect to this clonotype: A much bigger clone sits one base away, suggesting this may be a read error. The chain carries TRBV20-1 and TRBJ2-7; 7 bases fit TRBD1. CDR1 is DFQATT, CDR2 SNEGSKA, per germline (reference sequence). This CDR3 is built from 14 residues. CDR3 DNA sequence: TGCAGTGCTAGGCCCCCGGACAGGATCTACAAGCAGTACTTC. It encodes CSARPPDRIYKQYF.

Remarks on this clonotype: A read error may explain this, as a much larger clone is one base away. Here the CDR3 DNA reads TGTGCCAGCAGCTCCATGGAGGCAGGAAAGCACTATGGCTACACCTTC. Amino acids: CASSSMEAGKHYGYTF. The rearrangement links TRBV7-9 to TRBJ1-2; D unclear. Looked up from germline, CDR1 is SEHNR and CDR2 is FQNEAQ (reference sequence). Between the trimmed V and J ends, which lost 4 bases and 3 bases, there was a span of 18 bases. CDR3 size: 16 residues.

This clonotype was picked up a small number of times. J is TRBJ1-1 and V is TRBV29-1; D is undetermined. Trimming left V 3 bases short and J 5 bases short, with 19 bases between. Germline CDR1 reads SQVTM; CDR2 reads ANQGSEA. The CDR3 contains 15 residues. CDR3 sequence: CSVEEASRPVTEAFF. CDR3 in DNA: TGCAGCGTTGAGGAGGCGTCTCGACCGGTGACTGAAGCTTTCTTT.

This clonotype was counted once. This may be a read error, as it is one base from a much larger clone. The rearrangement joins TRBV2 to TRBJ2-3; TRBD2 matches at 13 bases. This CDR3 contains 16 residues. Germline CDR1 reads SNHLY; CDR2 reads FYNNEI. The CDR3: CARRPGLAGITDTQYF. Here the CDR3 DNA reads TGTGCCCGCAGGCCGGGACTAGCGGGGATTACAGATACGCAGTATTTT.

V gene TRBV16 combines with J gene TRBJ1-2; D is unresolved. This CDR3 region has 15 residues. The V gene lost 0 bases and the J gene lost 2 bases, with 10 bases spanning the gap. The germline CDR1 and CDR2 sequences are KGHSY and FQNENV. CDR3 sequence: CASSQSSTSNYGYTF. CDR3 bases: TGTGCCAGCAGCCAATCCTCTACATCGAACTATGGCTACACCTTC.

This chain links TRBV6-6 with TRBJ2-7; maybe TRBD1 (6 bases). The CDR3 extends over 17 amino acids. CDR1 and CDR2 (germline): MNHNY, SVGAGI (reference sequence). Deletions cut 0 bases from V and 3 bases from J, with 18 bases between. The CDR3 sequence: CASSYSPPDREIYEQYF. DNA for the CDR3: TGTGCCAGCAGTTACTCGCCCCCGGACAGAGAGATCTACGAGCAGTACTTC.

Of note for this clonotype: This may arise from a read error, as a much more abundant clone is one base away. CDR3 region: CASSRSPMHDGTDNEQSF. CDR3 nucleotides: TGTGCCAGCAGCCGAAGTCCCATGCATGACGGAACGGACAATGAGCAGTCCTTC. The gene calls are TRBV4-2 and TRBJ2-1; a weak D match, TRBD1 (5 bases). CDR1 LGHNA and CDR2 YNFKEQ come from the germline V gene. The CDR3 has 18 residues.

To note about this clonotype: A much larger clone sits a single nucleotide away, making a read error possible. The chain joins TRBV20-1 to TRBJ2-7; 8 nucleotides align to TRBD2. CDR1 and CDR2 from the germline V gene are DFQATT and SNEGSKA (reference sequence). This CDR3 is 15 amino acids long. DNA of the CDR3: TGCAATGCTAGAGACCGACTAGCGTATCTCTACGAGCAGTACTTC. This sequence encodes CNARDRLAYLYEQYF.

This chain uses TRBV7-9 with TRBJ2-5; possible D gene TRBD2, 6 bases. V gave up 5 bases and J gave up 9 bases, with 16 bases separating them. CDR1 is SEHNR and CDR2 is FQNEAQ in the germline V gene (reference sequence). This CDR3 contains 13 residues. The CDR3 loop is CASSVLAPAPQYF. As DNA, the CDR3 is TGTGCCAGCAGCGTACTAGCCCCAGCGCCCCAGTACTTC.

The chain's CDR3 is CASSILVGQDNQPQHF. The CDR3 DNA is TGTGCCAGTAGTATTCTGGTGGGACAGGATAATCAGCCCCAGCATTTT. This chain links TRBV19 with TRBJ1-5; 8 bases are shared with TRBD1. Trimming at V came to 3 bases and at J to 4 bases, leaving 8 bases not matched to a gene. Germline assignment: CDR1 LNHDA and CDR2 SQIVND (reference sequence). The CDR3 contains 16 residues.

This clonotype was seen many times. The chain employs TRBV7-9 and TRBJ2-7, with 9 bases that match TRBD2. J lost 4 bases, V lost 5 bases, and 6 bases had no gene match. CDR1 and CDR2 from the germline V gene are SEHNR and FQNEAQ (reference sequence). This CDR3 is 14 amino acids long. CDR3 in DNA: TGTGCCAGCAGCCAAGGGACTAGCTGGTACGAGCAGTACTTC. This sequence encodes CASSQGTSWYEQYF.

At least ten counts were recorded for this clonotype. The V call is TRBV27, the J call TRBJ1-1; 7 bases match TRBD1. The length of the CDR3 is 13 residues. Germline loops: CDR1 MNHEY, CDR2 SMNVEV (reference sequence). V was pared by 3 bases and J by 9 bases, with 7 bases of the junction left unmatched. CDR3 nucleotide sequence: TGTGCCAGCAGTTTGGGAGGACAGGCCCAAGCTTTCTTT. Translating gives CASSLGGQAQAFF.

This clonotype was recorded once. This chain connects TRBV6-5 to TRBJ1-5; no reliable D call. Per the germline V gene, CDR1 is MNHEY and CDR2 is SVGAGI. The ends were cut back, 6 bases at V and 0 bases at J, with 15 bases in the middle. There are 16 residues in the CDR3. CDR3: CASSGNSENSNQPQHF. CDR3 DNA: TGTGCCAGCAGCGGTAATAGTGAGAATAGCAATCAGCCCCAGCATTTT.

This clonotype has more than one count but fewer than ten. CDR3 sequence reads: CASSQATGDYGYTF. CDR3 nucleotides: TGCGCCAGCAGCCAAGCGACAGGGGACTATGGCTACACCTTC. The chain links TRBV4-3 to TRBJ1-2; 8 nucleotides agree with TRBD1. The V and J ends lost 1 base and 3 bases, in that order; junction bases with no gene match: 1. Germline V lookup: CDR1 LGHNA, CDR2 YSLEER. This CDR3 spans 14 amino acids.

This clonotype has ten or more counts. The chain links TRBV5-1 to TRBJ2-7; the match to TRBD1 covers 10 bases. The CDR3 consists of 16 residues. Germline V gives CDR1 SGHRS, CDR2 YFSETQ. Germline trimming cut 5 bases from V and 4 bases from J; bases unmatched to any gene: 12. As DNA, the CDR3 is TGCGCCAGCAGATCCACGGGACAGGGGCTTCTTTACGAGCAGTACTTC. It translates to CASRSTGQGLLYEQYF.

This clonotype was detected ten times or more. V gene TRBV25-1 combines with J gene TRBJ2-1; TRBD1 is a possible D gene (6 bases). V lost 6 bases and J 6 bases, leaving 15 bases between the germline ends. The germline gives CDR1 MGHDK, CDR2 SYGVNS. The CDR3 spans 14 residues. The CDR3 nucleotides read TGTGCCAGCAGGAAGGGACACGGAGGCAATGAGCAGTTCTTC. Its translation is CASRKGHGGNEQFF.

This sequence joins TRBV21-1 and TRBJ2-7; the DNA was not compared with TRBD1, the D call given in the table. TRBV21-1 is annotated as a pseudogene. The CDR3 totals 16 residues. CDR3 sequence (DNA): TGTGCCAGCAGCATGGCCGGGCCACAGGGGAGCTACGAGCAGTACTTC. This translates into CASSMAGPQGSYEQYF.

The chain employs TRBV19 and TRBJ2-7, with a tentative D call TRBD1 (6 bases). Germline CDR1 LNHDA, CDR2 SQIVND (reference sequence). Trimming took 3 bases from V and 5 from J, leaving 14 bases between them. This CDR3 is 14 amino acids long. CDR3 in amino acids: CASSIGTGYNEQYF. The CDR3 DNA is TGTGCCAGTAGTATTGGTACAGGGTACAACGAGCAGTACTTC.

Note on this clonotype: This may be a read error, as it is one base from a much larger clone. The chain carries TRBV7-2 and TRBJ2-1, with a possible D match to TRBD1 (6 bases). The CDR3 spans 15 residues. CDR1 SGHTA and CDR2 FQGNSA come from the germline V gene. The CDR3 nucleotides are TGTGCCAGCAAGACGGACAGTTACATGTACAATGGGCAGTTCTTC. Translated: CASKTDSYMYNGQFF.

This clonotype was observed a handful of times. V and J are TRBV27 and TRBJ1-2; D is uncertain. With 2 bases removed from V and 7 bases from J, the gap between germline ends came to 11 bases. Looked up from germline, CDR1 is MNHEY and CDR2 is SMNVEV (reference sequence). The CDR3 runs 13 residues. The CDR3 coding sequence is TGTGCCAGCAGTTTAAGGCTAGCTAGTGGCTACACCTTC. It encodes CASSLRLASGYTF.

This clonotype was recorded at least ten times. The chain combines TRBV7-9 with TRBJ2-2; possible D gene TRBD1, 6 bases. CDR1 is SEHNR, CDR2 FQNEAQ, per germline (reference sequence). CDR3 length: 14 amino acids. V was shortened by 3 bases and J by 3 bases, with 8 bases between the two germline ends. In DNA form, the CDR3 reads TGTGCCAGCAGCTTGGACAGTTACACCGGGGAGCTGTTTTTT. Translation: CASSLDSYTGELFF.

This clonotype has ten or more counts. The rearrangement joins TRBV29-1 to TRBJ1-1, with D perhaps matching TRBD1 (6 bases). The length of the CDR3 is 14 residues. CDR1 and CDR2 (germline): SQVTM, ANQGSEA. V was cut by 5 bases and J by 3 bases, with 16 bases left in between. CDR3 DNA: TGCAGCGTTCCTTTTCAGGGGCATGACACTGAAGCTTTCTTT. It translates to CSVPFQGHDTEAFF. The whole variable domain, filled in from reference TRBV29-1 and TRBJ1-1, reads SAVISQKPSRDICQRGTSLTIQCQVDSQVTMMFWYRQQPGQSLTLIATANQGSEATYESGFVIDKFPISRPNLTFSTLTVSNMSPEDSSIYLCSVPFQGHDTEAFFGQGTRLTVV.

This clonotype came up many times. The chain uses TRBV6-2 or TRBV6-3 and TRBJ2-5, with 11 bases matching TRBD2. The CDR3 consists of 15 residues. V lost 5 bases to trimming and J lost 1 base; unmatched junction nucleotides: 3. Germline V gene data show CDR1 as MNHEY and CDR2 as SVGEGT. The CDR3 loop is CASSTGLAVQETQYF. The CDR3 nucleotides read TGTGCCAGCAGTACGGGACTAGCGGTCCAAGAGACCCAGTACTTC.

This clonotype was observed at least ten times. The V gene is TRBV6-5, the J gene TRBJ1-1; TRBD1 is a possible D gene (5 bases). From germline, CDR1 is MNHEY and CDR2 SVGAGI. This CDR3 comprises 13 residues. The V end lost 4 bases, the J end lost 2 bases, and 8 bases lay between the germline ends. The CDR3 region has the DNA TGTGCCAGCAGTTTTGGGGGAAACACTGAAGCTTTCTTT. It translates to CASSFGGNTEAFF.